This T cell receptor (beta chain) originates from a study of cytomegalovirus exposure and HLA in healthy donors. Study context: Among the approximately 400 genotyped donors, around 81% were placed in the Caucasian-associated ancestry cluster.

The PCR made use of 60 Vbeta and 13 Jbeta primers. TCRdb's table, derived via immunoSEQ multiplex PCR, lists solely in-frame clones and lacks some. The table has some 200,000 clones, roughly four fifths seen once; the top ten hold more than 0.45%. About this clone: Its antigen is as yet unknown.

Study results and limitations: Researchers counted roughly 150 TCR beta chains as cytomegalovirus-associated.

Sequencing input: PBMCs. The TCR sequence derives from a woman aged 40-49 years in good health and CMV-seronegative.

CDR3 region: CASSELQGGKTEAFF. CDR3 in DNA: TGTGCCAGCAGTGAATTGCAGGGAGGAAAAACTGAAGCTTTCTTT. This chain uses TRBV6-1 with TRBJ1-1, with D perhaps TRBD1 (5 bases). This CDR3 is built from 15 residues. The V gene lost 2 bases and the J gene lost 5 bases, with 15 bases spanning the gap. CDR1 and CDR2 from the germline V gene are MNHNS and SASEGT.